This TCR beta chain derives from a study of blood T cells in healthy people across ages (dated by TCRdb to the mid-2010s). At the level of the whole study: Template switching captured roughly one uniquely barcoded TCR beta cDNA molecule per two T cells in model experiments. For two donors (one aged 18 to 30 and one aged 80 or older), the study analyzed two additional independent replicas of 1 million unique cDNA reads from the same blood draw. Donors were grouped into four age groups: young (average about 15 years), middle-aged (roughly 38), aged (about 59) and long-lived (about 82). Donors of different ages were randomly distributed across sequencing lanes to avoid experimental bias. Age-related changes in TCR beta repertoire diversity were measured in the study by deep sequencing normalized with unique cDNA molecular identifiers.

With respect to this clonotype: The antigen it recognizes is unknown. Within one base of it there is no much larger clone, and no base qualities were kept.

Donors were 40 or so systemically healthy Caucasian individuals from Russia aged roughly 6 to 100 years. Ten milliliters of peripheral blood were collected from each donor into EDTA-treated Vacutainer tubes. Ficoll-Paque density-gradient centrifugation was used to isolate PBMCs, with at least 6.5 million per sample. Trizol reagent was used to extract total RNA from PBMCs, with at least 5.5 micrograms per sample. Naive CD45RAhigh/CD27high T cell percentages were measured by flow cytometry on a PBMC aliquot from every donor. Study-wide findings and limitations: Because donor CMV infection status was unknown, age-related changes in expanded clonotypes were potentially confounded. Because profiling used bulk unsorted PBMCs, naive and antigen-experienced compartments could not be compared conclusively. Observed TCR beta diversity correlated strongly with the percentage of naive T cells measured by flow cytometry. Estimates of total diversity based on one million sequenced T cells were considered lower bounds and underestimates. As age increased, observed TCR beta diversity per million T cells dropped in a roughly linear way, and a significant reduction was already evident by age around 41. Compared with the aged group, the long-lived group had more naive CD4+ T cells, fewer expanded clones and increased TCR diversity, a pattern suggesting age selection.

Taken from cysteine to phenylalanine, the CDR3 has 14 residues. Only the CDR3 portion is preserved as DNA: 42 bases, with reading frame beginning at the first base. V is shortened by 6 bases, J by 6 bases, and the region joining them spans 12 bases. Library method: 5' RACE. Sequenced on an Illumina HiSeq 2500. A second PCR of roughly 7 to 11 cycles was performed with a sample-barcoded 5' primer and a J-beta primer mix. A template-switch 5' adaptor carrying 12 random nucleotides introduced a unique molecular identifier onto each TCR beta cDNA molecule. At least 2.5 million CDR3-containing paired-end reads were obtained from each sample. First-strand cDNA synthesis was performed from all RNA using the Mint cDNA synthesis kit, with priming by a TRBC-specific oligonucleotide. After uracil-DNA glycosylase treatment, a first 18-cycle PCR used universal primers M1SS and BC2_uni_R on all cDNA. Per the original workflow: For normalization, 1 million high-quality reads were randomly selected from each sample, with every read carrying a distinct molecular identifier. Instead of being binned into consensus sequences, reads with shared molecular identifiers were discarded. MiTCR, set to a Q25 quality threshold and the strictest error-elimination algorithm, was used for CDR3 identification, clonotype clustering and error correction. A nonparametric unseen species model with Euler transformation was used to estimate lower-bound total TCR beta diversity. In TCRdb, the public reads were trimmed at Q25 with fastp and aligned with MiXCR, with productive beta chains retained. A single entry per CDR3 protein holds the most common genes and DNA from its merged rows. It is TCRdb's table, rather than the study itself, that gives the V and J calls and clone size. Across this sample there are some 900,000 distinct CDR3 sequences, with around 48% seen only once. Of the sample, over 10% is held by the ten largest clones.

The sequence links TRBV12-3 or TRBV12-4 to TRBJ1-6, with the identity of the D gene unclear. The receptor was derived from a young man in good health. Sequenced sample: blood. The sequenced DNA is TGTGCCAGCAGCTTTAGACCGACTAATTCACCCCTCCACTTT. Its protein is CASSFRPTNSPLHF.